The 16 T cell receptor beta chains in this list originate from one sample, sequenced in a study of blood T cell repertoires in COVID-19. Only in-frame clones appear in the TCRdb table, and some are missing; sequencing was by immunoSEQ multiplex PCR. The data show tens of thousands of clones, more than 60% seen once. The specimen was peripheral blood. These receptors were obtained from a human donor in a cohort sampled during active COVID-19.

The gene calls are TRBV28 and TRBJ1-5, with D tentatively TRBD1 (5 bases). V lost 4 bases and J lost 4, with 14 bases in between. This CDR3 has 15 residues. Germline V gene sequence: CDR1 MDHEN, CDR2 SYDVKM. The CDR3 reads CASSYGSGGNQPQHF. CDR3 nucleotide sequence: TGTGCCAGCAGTTACGGATCCGGGGGGAATCAGCCCCAGCATTTT.

The V gene is TRBV4-1, the J gene TRBJ2-2; 7 bases match TRBD2. The CDR3 totals 13 residues. Germline CDR1 MGHRA, CDR2 YSYEKL. The V segment lost 4 bases and the J segment 6 bases; nucleotides outside the gene matches: 2. DNA of the CDR3: TGCGCCAGCAGCCTGCGGGAGTCCGGGGAGCTGTTTTTT. This sequence encodes CASSLRESGELFF.

The V and J genes are TRBV3-1 (or the pseudogene TRBV3-2) and TRBJ2-1; the D is unclear. Trimming stripped 4 bases from V and 8 bases from J, with 6 bases between. Germline-derived CDR1 and CDR2 are LGHDT and YNNKEL (reference sequence). The CDR3 consists of 11 residues. CDR3: CASSLRHEQFF. The CDR3 DNA reads as TGTGCCAGCAGCCTGCGTCATGAGCAGTTCTTC.

The V and J genes are TRBV7-2 and TRBJ2-7, with 7 bases identical to TRBD2. CDR3 size: 14 residues. The germline CDR1 and CDR2 sequences are SGHTA and FQGNSA. V shed 6 bases and J 4 bases; nucleotides not matched to a gene: 9. CDR3: CASRTAAGRYEQYF. CDR3 bases: TGTGCCAGCAGGACCGCAGCGGGAAGGTACGAGCAGTACTTC.

This clone was counted between two and nine times. This chain connects TRBV4-3 to TRBJ1-2; no clear D. V was trimmed by 0 bases and J by 4 bases, leaving 9 bases between them. The CDR3 extends over 14 amino acids. The V gene's germline CDR1 is LGHNA and CDR2 YSLEER. The CDR3 coding sequence is TGCGCCAGCAGCCAAGAAAATGGGCGCTATGGCTACACCTTC. Translated: CASSQENGRYGYTF.

The chain combines TRBV6-5 with TRBJ2-3; D remains unclear. Trimming shortened V by 2 bases and J by 1 base, and 10 bases separated the two germline ends. Germline V lookup: CDR1 MNHEY, CDR2 SVGAGI. This CDR3 spans 15 amino acids. This chain's CDR3 is CASSYSNEGTDTQYF. CDR3 coding DNA: TGTGCCAGCAGTTACAGTAACGAGGGCACAGATACGCAGTATTTT.

This clone was counted between two and nine times. A clone one base away is much larger, so this may be a read error. CDR3 loop: CASSFGGGQTYEQYF. The DNA for the CDR3 is TGTGCCAGCAGCTTCGGGGGGGGGCAGACCTACGAGCAGTACTTC. The chain combines TRBV7-2 with TRBJ2-7; TRBD2 agrees at 8 bases. The CDR3 length is 15 residues. Trimming took 3 bases from V and 2 from J; bases not matched to a gene: 6. The germline V gene has CDR1 SGHTA and CDR2 FQGNSA.

The chain uses TRBV2 and TRBJ2-3, with D tentatively TRBD2 (6 bases). V dropped 4 bases and J dropped 10 bases, with 30 bases sitting between them. CDR1 and CDR2 (germline): SNHLY, FYNNEI. The CDR3 totals 18 residues. The CDR3 DNA follows: TGTGCCAGCAGTGCAGGGTATTTTGGAGGGACCTCCTCCGTGGCGCAGTATTTT. Protein: CASSAGYFGGTSSVAQYF.

The chain couples TRBV28 to TRBJ1-5, with 9 bases fitting TRBD1. The CDR3 contains 13 residues. Germline V gene data show CDR1 as MDHEN and CDR2 as SYDVKM. The trim removed 9 bases at V and 8 bases at J, leaving 8 bases unmatched. The DNA for the CDR3 is TGTGCCAGTACGGGACAGGGCAGGAAGCCCCAGCATTTT. It codes for CASTGQGRKPQHF.

This clone was recorded a few times. J is TRBJ2-1 and V is TRBV15, with TRBD2 matching over 9 bases. The ends lost 0 bases at V and 13 bases at J; junction bases unmatched: 7. This CDR3 is 14 amino acids long. In germline, CDR1 is LNHNV, CDR2 YYDKDF (reference sequence). The CDR3 DNA follows: TGTGCCACCAGCAGAGATAAAGGGCGGGAGGGCCAGTTCTTC. It yields the protein CATSRDKGREGQFF. The full variable domain, rest sourced from reference TRBV15 and TRBJ2-1, is DAMVIQNPRYQVTQFGKPVTLSCSQTLNHNVMYWYQQKSSQAPKLLFHYYDKDFNNEADTPDNFQSRRPNTSFCFLDIRSPGLGDTAMYLCATSRDKGREGQFFGPGTRLTVL.

The CDR3 here is CASSLTPGGTTNEKLFF. DNA of the CDR3: TGTGCCAGCAGCTTAACCCCCGGCGGTACAACTAATGAAAAACTGTTTTTT. The V and J genes are TRBV5-6 and TRBJ1-4; D remains unclear. Trimming took off 2 bases at V and 0 bases at J, with 14 bases between the two ends. The germline gives CDR1 SGHDT, CDR2 YYEEEE. The CDR3 is 17 residues long.

The rearrangement joins TRBV5-1 to TRBJ2-7; 8 bases fit TRBD1. Germline CDR1 is SGHRS and CDR2 is YFSETQ. Losses at the gene ends were 4 bases for V and 13 bases for J; bases not matched to a gene: 16. The CDR3 is 14 residues long. The DNA for the CDR3 is TGCGCCAGCAGCGCAACCGGGACAGGTATGAGAATCTACTTC. Residues: CASSATGTGMRIYF.

The gene calls are TRBV6-5 and TRBJ2-7, with D maybe TRBD1 (6 bases). Germline V CDR1 and CDR2: MNHEY, SVGAGI. The CDR3 has 11 residues. Trimming stripped 6 bases from V and 6 bases from J, with 9 bases between. The CDR3 sequence is CASSRGGEQYF. In DNA form, the CDR3 reads TGTGCCAGCAGCCGAGGGGGCGAGCAGTACTTC.

This chain links TRBV7-2 with TRBJ2-7; TRBD2 agrees at 8 bases. J gave up 0 bases and V 5 bases, and 6 bases lay outside the gene matches. The CDR3 is made up of 15 amino acids. CDR1 is SGHTA and CDR2 is FQGNSA in the germline V gene. The CDR3 bases are TGTGCCAGCAGCCGGGGGGGAGCGGACTCCTACGAGCAGTACTTC. Translating gives CASSRGGADSYEQYF.

The rearrangement uses TRBV28 and TRBJ1-5; the D gene is possibly TRBD1 (6 bases). Germline V gene sequence: CDR1 MDHEN, CDR2 SYDVKM. The CDR3 loop spans 15 amino acids. The V and J ends lost 4 bases and 4 bases respectively, with 14 bases between them. CDR3 sequence: CASSSPGTTNQPQHF. The CDR3 nucleotides are TGTGCCAGCAGTTCGCCCGGGACAACTAATCAGCCCCAGCATTTT. The full variable domain, completed using reference TRBV28 and TRBJ1-5, is DVKVTQSSRYLVKRTGEKVFLECVQDMDHENMFWYRQDPGLGLRLIYFSYDVKMKEKGDIPEGYSVSREKKERFSLILESASTNQTSMYLCASSSPGTTNQPQHFGDGTRLSIL.

The V call is TRBV7-8, the J call TRBJ2-7, with a tentative D call TRBD1 (6 bases). Per the germline V gene, CDR1 is SGHVS and CDR2 is FQNEAQ. The CDR3 totals 15 residues. V was trimmed by 2 bases and J by 3 bases, leaving 14 bases between them. The CDR3 DNA follows: TGTGCCAGCAGCTTATCCGGGACACAACGCTACGAGCAGTACTTC. Its translation is CASSLSGTQRYEQYF. Full variable domain (outside the CDR3, taken from reference TRBV7-8 and TRBJ2-7): GAGVSQSPRYKVAKRGQDVALRCDPISGHVSLFWYQQALGQGPEFLTYFQNEAQLDKSGLPSDRFFAERPEGSVSTLKIQRTQQEDSAVYLCASSLSGTQRYEQYFGPGTRLTVT.